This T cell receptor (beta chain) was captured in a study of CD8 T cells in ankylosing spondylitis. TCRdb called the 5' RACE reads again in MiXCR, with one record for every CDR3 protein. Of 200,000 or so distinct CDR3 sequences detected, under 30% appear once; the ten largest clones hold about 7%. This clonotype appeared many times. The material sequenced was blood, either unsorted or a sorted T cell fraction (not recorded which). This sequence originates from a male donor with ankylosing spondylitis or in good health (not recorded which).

Here the CDR3 DNA reads TGTGCCAGCACCTCCGCGGGAGTCACAGATACGCAGTATTTT. It is translated as CASTSAGVTDTQYF. The J gene is TRBJ2-3, the V gene TRBV27; 7 bases line up with TRBD2. V shed 7 bases, J shed 2 bases, and the junction held 6 bases outside the gene matches. The CDR3 runs 14 residues. Germline loops: CDR1 MNHEY, CDR2 SMNVEV (reference sequence).